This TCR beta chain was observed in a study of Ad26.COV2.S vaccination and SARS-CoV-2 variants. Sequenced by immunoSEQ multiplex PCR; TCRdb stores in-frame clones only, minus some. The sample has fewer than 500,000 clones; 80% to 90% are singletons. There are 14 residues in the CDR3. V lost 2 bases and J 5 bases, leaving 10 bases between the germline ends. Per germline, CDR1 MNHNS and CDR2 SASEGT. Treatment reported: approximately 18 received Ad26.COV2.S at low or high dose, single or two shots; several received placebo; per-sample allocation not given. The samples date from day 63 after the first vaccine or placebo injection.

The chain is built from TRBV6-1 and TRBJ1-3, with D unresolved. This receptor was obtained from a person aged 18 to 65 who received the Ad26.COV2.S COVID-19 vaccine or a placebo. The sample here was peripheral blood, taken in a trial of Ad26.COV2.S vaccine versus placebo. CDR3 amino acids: CASSEPGTRNTIYF. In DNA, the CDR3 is TGTGCCAGCAGTGAACCGGGTACTCGAAACACCATATATTTT.